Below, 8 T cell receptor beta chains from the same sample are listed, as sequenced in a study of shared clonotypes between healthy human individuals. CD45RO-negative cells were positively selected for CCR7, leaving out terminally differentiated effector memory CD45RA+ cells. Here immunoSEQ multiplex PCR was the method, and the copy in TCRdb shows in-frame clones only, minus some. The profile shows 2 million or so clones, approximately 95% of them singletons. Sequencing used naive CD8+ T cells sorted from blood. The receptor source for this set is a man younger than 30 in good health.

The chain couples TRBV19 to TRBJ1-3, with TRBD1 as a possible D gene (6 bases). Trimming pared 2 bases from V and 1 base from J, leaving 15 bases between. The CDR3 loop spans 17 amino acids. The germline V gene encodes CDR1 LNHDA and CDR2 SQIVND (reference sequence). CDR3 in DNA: TGTGCCAGTAGTATATTCCGGCGGGACACTTCTGGAAACACCATATATTTT. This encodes CASSIFRRDTSGNTIYF.

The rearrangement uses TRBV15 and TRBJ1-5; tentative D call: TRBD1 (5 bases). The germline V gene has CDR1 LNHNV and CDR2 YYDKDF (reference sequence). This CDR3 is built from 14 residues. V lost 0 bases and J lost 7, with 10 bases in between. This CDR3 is CATSRDWGYQPQHF. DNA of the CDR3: TGTGCCACCAGCAGAGACTGGGGCTACCAGCCCCAGCATTTT.

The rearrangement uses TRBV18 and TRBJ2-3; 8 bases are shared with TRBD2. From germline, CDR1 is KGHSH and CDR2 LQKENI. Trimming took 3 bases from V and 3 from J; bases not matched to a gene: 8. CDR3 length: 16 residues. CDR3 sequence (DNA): TGTGCCAGCTCACCCTTCGGGGGGGGCGAGACAGATACGCAGTATTTT. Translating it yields CASSPFGGGETDTQYF.

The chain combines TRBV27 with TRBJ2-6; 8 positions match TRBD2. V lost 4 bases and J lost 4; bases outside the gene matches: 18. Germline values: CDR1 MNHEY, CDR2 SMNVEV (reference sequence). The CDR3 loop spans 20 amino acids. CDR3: CASSYSPRRGAQPGANVLTF. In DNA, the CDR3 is TGTGCCAGCAGTTACTCCCCCCGGCGGGGGGCACAACCCGGGGCCAACGTCCTGACTTTC.

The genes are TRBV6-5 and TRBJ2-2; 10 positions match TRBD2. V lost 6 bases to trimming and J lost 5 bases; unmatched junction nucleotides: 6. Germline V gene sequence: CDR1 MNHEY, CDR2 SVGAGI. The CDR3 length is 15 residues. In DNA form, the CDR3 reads TGTGCCAGCAGGTTCCAGCGGGAGGGGACCGGGGAGCTGTTTTTT. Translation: CASRFQREGTGELFF.

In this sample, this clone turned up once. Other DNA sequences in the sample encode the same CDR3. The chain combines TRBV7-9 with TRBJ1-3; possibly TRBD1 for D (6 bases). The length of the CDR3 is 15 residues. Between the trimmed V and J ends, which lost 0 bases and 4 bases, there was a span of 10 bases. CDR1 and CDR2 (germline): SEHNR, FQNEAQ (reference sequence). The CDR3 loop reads CASSLAGRGGNTIYF. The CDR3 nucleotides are TGTGCCAGCAGCTTAGCCGGCAGGGGAGGAAACACCATATATTTT. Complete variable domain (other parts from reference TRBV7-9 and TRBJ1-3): DTGVSQNPRHKITKRGQNVTFRCDPISEHNRLYWYRQTLGQGPEFLTYFQNEAQLEKSRLLSDRFSAERPKGSFSTLEIQRTEQGDSAMYLCASSLAGRGGNTIYFGEGSWLTVV.

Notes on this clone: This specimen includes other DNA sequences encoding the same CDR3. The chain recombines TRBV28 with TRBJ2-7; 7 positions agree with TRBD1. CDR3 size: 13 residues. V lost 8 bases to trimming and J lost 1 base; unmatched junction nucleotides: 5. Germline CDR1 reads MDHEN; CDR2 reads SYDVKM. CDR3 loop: CASSLRGSYEQYF. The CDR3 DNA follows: TGTGCCAGCTCTCTCAGGGGGTCCTACGAGCAGTACTTC. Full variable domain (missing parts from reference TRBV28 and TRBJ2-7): DVKVTQSSRYLVKRTGEKVFLECVQDMDHENMFWYRQDPGLGLRLIYFSYDVKMKEKGDIPEGYSVSREKKERFSLILESASTNQTSMYLCASSLRGSYEQYFGPGTRLTVT.

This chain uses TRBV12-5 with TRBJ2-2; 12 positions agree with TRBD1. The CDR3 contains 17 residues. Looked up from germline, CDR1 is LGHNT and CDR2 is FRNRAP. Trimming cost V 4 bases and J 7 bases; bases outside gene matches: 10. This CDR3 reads CASGSAPGQGAYGELFF. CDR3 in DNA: TGTGCTAGTGGTTCGGCCCCGGGACAGGGGGCATACGGGGAGCTGTTTTTT.